Included here is one TCR beta chain sequence, with context. Produced via immunoSEQ multiplex PCR; TCRdb's table is partial and in-frame only. This sample has 90,000 to 100,000 clones, with 80% to 85% found just once. The sample is drawn from a study of blood T cell repertoires in COVID-19. Study as a whole: T cells, B-cell-depleted T cells, or PBMCs supplied cDNA or gDNA.

Trimming removed 0 bases from V and 8 bases from J, with 12 bases in between. The CDR3 extends over 14 amino acids. CDR1 KGHDR and CDR2 SFDVKD come from the germline V gene. Sequenced input: peripheral blood. This TCR came from a man aged 55 to 70 with acute or convalescent COVID-19. This chain uses TRBV24-1 with TRBJ1-2; D is perhaps TRBD1 (6 bases). CDR3 sequence (DNA): TGTGCCACCAGTGATTTGGGACAGACGACCGGCTACACCTTC. Translated, it gives CATSDLGQTTGYTF.